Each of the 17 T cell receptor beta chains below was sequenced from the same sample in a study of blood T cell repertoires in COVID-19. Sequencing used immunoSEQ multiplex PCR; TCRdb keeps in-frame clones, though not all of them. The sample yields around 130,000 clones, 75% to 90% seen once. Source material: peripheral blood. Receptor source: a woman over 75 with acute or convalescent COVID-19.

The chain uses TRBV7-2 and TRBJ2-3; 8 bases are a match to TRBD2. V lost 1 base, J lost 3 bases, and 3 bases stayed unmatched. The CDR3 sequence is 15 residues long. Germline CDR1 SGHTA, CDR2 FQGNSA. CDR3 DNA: TGTGCCAGCAGCTTAGTGGCTAGCGGGACAGATACGCAGTATTTT. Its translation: CASSLVASGTDTQYF.

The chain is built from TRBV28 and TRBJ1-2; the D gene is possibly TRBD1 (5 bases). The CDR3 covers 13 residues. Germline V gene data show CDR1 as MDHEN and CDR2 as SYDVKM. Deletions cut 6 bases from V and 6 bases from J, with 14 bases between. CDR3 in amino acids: CASSWGPSDGYTF. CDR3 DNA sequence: TGTGCCAGCAGCTGGGGCCCTAGCGATGGCTACACCTTC.

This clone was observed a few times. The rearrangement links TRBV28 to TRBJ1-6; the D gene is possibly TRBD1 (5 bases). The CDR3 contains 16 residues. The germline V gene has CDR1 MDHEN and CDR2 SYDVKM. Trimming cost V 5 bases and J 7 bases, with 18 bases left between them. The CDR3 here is CASSPPPWGRNSPLHF. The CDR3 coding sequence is TGTGCCAGCAGTCCCCCACCCTGGGGGAGGAATTCACCCCTCCACTTT.

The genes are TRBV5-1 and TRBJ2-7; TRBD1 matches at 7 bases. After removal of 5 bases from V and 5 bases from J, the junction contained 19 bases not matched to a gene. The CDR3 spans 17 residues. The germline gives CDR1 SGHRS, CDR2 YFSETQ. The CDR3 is CASSSASTGLTSNEQYF. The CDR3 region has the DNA TGCGCCAGCAGTAGTGCGTCGACAGGGTTAACGTCTAACGAGCAGTACTTC.

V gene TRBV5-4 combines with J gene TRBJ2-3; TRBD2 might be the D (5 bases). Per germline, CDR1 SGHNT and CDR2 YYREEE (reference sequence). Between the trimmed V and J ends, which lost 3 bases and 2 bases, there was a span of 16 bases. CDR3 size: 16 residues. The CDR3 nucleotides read TGTGCCAGCAGCTCCTCCACCCTAGCCTCCACAGATACGCAGTATTTT. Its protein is CASSSSTLASTDTQYF.

The CDR3 loop reads CAWKRDWGLNEQFF. Written as DNA, the CDR3 is TGTGCCTGGAAAAGGGACTGGGGTTTAAATGAGCAGTTCTTC. The genes are TRBV30 and TRBJ2-1; possibly TRBD2 for D (6 bases). Deletions cut 4 bases from V and 7 bases from J, with 17 bases between. The CDR3 runs to 14 residues. In germline, CDR1 is GTSNPN, CDR2 SVGIG (reference sequence).

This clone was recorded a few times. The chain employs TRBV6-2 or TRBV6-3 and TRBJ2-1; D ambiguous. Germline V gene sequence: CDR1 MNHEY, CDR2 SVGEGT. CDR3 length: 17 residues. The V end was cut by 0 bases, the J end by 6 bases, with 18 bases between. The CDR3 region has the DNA TGTGCCAGCAGTTACTCGATTTACAGATACGTCGCCAATGAGCAGTTCTTC. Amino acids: CASSYSIYRYVANEQFF.

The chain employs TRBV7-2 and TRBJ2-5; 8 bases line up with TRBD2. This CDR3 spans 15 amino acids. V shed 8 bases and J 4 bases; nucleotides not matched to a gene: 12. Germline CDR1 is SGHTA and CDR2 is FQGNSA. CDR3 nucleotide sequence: TGTGCCAGCCAGCGGGGGCCCCCCCAGGGAGAGACCCAGTACTTC. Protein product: CASQRGPPQGETQYF.

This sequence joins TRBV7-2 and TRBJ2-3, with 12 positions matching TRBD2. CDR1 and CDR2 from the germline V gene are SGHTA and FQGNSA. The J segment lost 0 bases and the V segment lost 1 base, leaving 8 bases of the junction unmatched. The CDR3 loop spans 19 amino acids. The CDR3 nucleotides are TGTGCCAGCAGCTTAGTTCTAGCGGGGGGGCGGTGGAGCACAGATACGCAGTATTTT. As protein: CASSLVLAGGRWSTDTQYF.

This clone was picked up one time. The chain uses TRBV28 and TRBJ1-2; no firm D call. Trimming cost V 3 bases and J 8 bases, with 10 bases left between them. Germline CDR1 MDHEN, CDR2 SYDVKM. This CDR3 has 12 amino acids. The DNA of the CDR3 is TGTGCCAGCAGTTTTACCAGTCGAGGCTACACCTTC. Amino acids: CASSFTSRGYTF.

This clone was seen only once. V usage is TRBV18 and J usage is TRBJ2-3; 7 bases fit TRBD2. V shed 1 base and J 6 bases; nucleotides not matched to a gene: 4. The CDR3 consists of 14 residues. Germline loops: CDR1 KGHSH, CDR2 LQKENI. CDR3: CASSPRREHDTQYF. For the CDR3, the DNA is TGTGCCAGCTCACCACGGCGGGAGCATGATACGCAGTATTTT.

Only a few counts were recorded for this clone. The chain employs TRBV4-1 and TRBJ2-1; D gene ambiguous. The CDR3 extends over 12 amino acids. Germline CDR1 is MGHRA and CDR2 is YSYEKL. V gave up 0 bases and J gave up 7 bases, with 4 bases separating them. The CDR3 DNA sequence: TGCGCCAGCAGCCAAGAGGAGAATGAGCAGTTCTTC. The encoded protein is CASSQEENEQFF.

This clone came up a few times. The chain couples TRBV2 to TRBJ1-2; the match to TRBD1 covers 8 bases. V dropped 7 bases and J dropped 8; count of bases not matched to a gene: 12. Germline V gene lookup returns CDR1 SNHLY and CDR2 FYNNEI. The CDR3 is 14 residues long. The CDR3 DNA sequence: TGTGCCAGCACTGGCCCTATCAGGGGGCGAGGCTACACCTTC. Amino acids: CASTGPIRGRGYTF.

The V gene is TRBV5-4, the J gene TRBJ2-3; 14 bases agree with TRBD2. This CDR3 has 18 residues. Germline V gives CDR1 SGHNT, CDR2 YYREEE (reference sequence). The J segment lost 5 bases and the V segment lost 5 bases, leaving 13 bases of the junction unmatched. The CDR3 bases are TGTGCCAGCAGAGCTGGACTAGCGGGGGGCCCGAACCTAGATACGCAGTATTTT. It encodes CASRAGLAGGPNLDTQYF.

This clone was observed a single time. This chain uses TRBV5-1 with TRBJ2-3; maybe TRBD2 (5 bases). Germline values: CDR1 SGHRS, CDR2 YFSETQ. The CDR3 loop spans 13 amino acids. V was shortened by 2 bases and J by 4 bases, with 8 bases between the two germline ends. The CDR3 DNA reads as TGCGCCAGCAGCTTATCAGCGGCAGATACGCAGTATTTT. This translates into CASSLSAADTQYF.

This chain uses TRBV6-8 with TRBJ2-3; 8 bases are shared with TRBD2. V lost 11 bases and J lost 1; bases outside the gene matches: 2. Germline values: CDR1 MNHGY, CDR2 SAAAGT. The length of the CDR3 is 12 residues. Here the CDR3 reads CAAGGGTDTQYF. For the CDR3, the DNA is TGTGCCGCGGGGGGCGGCACAGATACGCAGTATTTT.

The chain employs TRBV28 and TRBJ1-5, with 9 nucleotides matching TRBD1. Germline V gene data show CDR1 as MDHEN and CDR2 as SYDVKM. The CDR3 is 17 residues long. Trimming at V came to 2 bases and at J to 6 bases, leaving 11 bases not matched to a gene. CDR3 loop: CASSLSLRDRVGQPQHF. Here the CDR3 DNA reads TGTGCCAGCAGTTTAAGTCTCCGGGACAGGGTTGGTCAGCCCCAGCATTTT.